The source of this TCR beta chain is a study of T cell clones after liver transplantation. Study at large: A pre-transplant mixed lymphocyte reaction with TCRbeta sequencing defined graft-donor-reactive clones followed in post-transplant blood. Until 12-24 months post-transplant, subjects got standard immunosuppression and no induction.

Produced via immunoSEQ multiplex PCR; TCRdb's table is partial and in-frame only. This repertoire shows about 51,000 clones, roughly nine tenths found once; its top ten account for roughly an eighth. V lost 0 bases, J lost 2 bases, and 12 bases lay in between. From germline, CDR1 is SGDLS and CDR2 YYNGEE. CDR3 length: 15 residues. This sequence joins TRBV9 and TRBJ2-7; D may be TRBD1 or TRBD2 (7 bases each). The sample in question was CD8+ T cells from blood, obtained 12 months after liver transplant. This receptor was identified in a human patient who received a liver transplant. Some of these T cells may belong to the graft donor. For the CDR3, the DNA is TGTGCCAGCAGCGTAGATGCAGGGGGGGCCTACGAGCAGTACTTC. This translates into CASSVDAGGAYEQYF.